These 4 T cell receptor beta chains originate from one sample sequenced in a study of blood T cell repertoires in COVID-19. The protocol was immunoSEQ multiplex PCR, while the TCRdb copy is restricted to in-frame clones and leaves out a portion. The sample records about 100,000 clones, approximately 81% being singletons. The sample consisted of peripheral blood. The receptors originated from a human donor in a cohort sampled during active COVID-19.

The rearrangement joins TRBV5-6 to TRBJ1-2; the match to TRBD1 covers 8 bases. V lost 4 bases, J lost 8 bases, and 4 bases stayed unmatched. In germline, CDR1 is SGHDT, CDR2 YYEEEE. This CDR3 spans 12 amino acids. The CDR3 spells CASSRTGLGYTF. In DNA form, the CDR3 reads TGTGCCAGCAGCAGGACAGGGTTGGGCTACACCTTC.

V is TRBV4-2 and J is TRBJ2-5; D might be TRBD1 (5 bases). This CDR3 is 15 amino acids long. The V and J ends lost 8 bases and 2 bases respectively, with 18 bases between them. The germline gives CDR1 LGHNA, CDR2 YNFKEQ. The CDR3 region is CASSRGPGQQETQYF. The CDR3 DNA reads TGTGCCAGCTCAAGGGGCCCCGGCCAGCAAGAGACCCAGTACTTC.

This clone was observed a single time. The gene calls are TRBV7-2 and TRBJ2-2, with D maybe TRBD2 (5 bases). The V end lost 5 bases, the J end lost 4 bases, and 14 bases lay between the germline ends. The CDR3 consists of 15 residues. CDR1 and CDR2 from the germline V gene are SGHTA and FQGNSA. In nucleotides, the CDR3 is TGTGCCAGCAGCCGTGCGGGTTCTCTCACCGGGGAGCTGTTTTTT. Its protein is CASSRAGSLTGELFF.

V gene TRBV9 combines with J gene TRBJ2-2, with 9 positions matching TRBD2. Trimming cost V 3 bases and J 0 bases; bases outside gene matches: 9. This CDR3 has 18 amino acids. CDR1 and CDR2 from the germline V gene are SGDLS and YYNGEE. CDR3 sequence: CASSEDGSGSPNTGELFF. The CDR3 DNA reads TGTGCCAGCAGCGAAGACGGTAGCGGGAGCCCGAACACCGGGGAGCTGTTTTTT. The variable domain in full, with the rest retrieved from reference TRBV9 and TRBJ2-2, is DSGVTQTPKHLITATGQRVTLRCSPRSGDLSVYWYQQSLDQGLQFLIQYYNGEERAKGNILERFSAQQFPDLHSELNLSSLELGDSALYFCASSEDGSGSPNTGELFFGEGSRLTVL.